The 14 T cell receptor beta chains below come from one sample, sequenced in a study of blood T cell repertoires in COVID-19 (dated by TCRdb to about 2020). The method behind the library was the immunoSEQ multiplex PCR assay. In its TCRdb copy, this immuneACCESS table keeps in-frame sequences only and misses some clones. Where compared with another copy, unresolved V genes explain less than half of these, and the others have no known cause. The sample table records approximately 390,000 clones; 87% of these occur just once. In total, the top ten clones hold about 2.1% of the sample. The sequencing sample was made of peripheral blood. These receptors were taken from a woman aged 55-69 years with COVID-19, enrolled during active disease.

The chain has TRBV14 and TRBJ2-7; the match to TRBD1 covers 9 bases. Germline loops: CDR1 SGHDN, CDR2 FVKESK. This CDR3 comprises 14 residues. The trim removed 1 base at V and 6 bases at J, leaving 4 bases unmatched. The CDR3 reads CASSQATGGSEQYF. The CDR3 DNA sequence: TGTGCCAGCAGCCAAGCCACAGGGGGCAGCGAGCAGTACTTC. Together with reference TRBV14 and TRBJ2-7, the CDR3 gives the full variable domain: EAGVTQFPSHSVIEKGQTVTLRCDPISGHDNLYWYRRVMGKEIKFLLHFVKESKQDESGMPNNRFLAERTGGTYSTLKVQPAELEDSGVYFCASSQATGGSEQYFGPGTRLTVT.

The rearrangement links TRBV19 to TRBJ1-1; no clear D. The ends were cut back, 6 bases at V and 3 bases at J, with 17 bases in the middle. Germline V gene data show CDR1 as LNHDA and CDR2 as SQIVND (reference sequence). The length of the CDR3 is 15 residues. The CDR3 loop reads CASRVVSSGDTEAFF. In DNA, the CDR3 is TGTGCCAGTAGAGTAGTCTCGAGCGGGGACACTGAAGCTTTCTTT.

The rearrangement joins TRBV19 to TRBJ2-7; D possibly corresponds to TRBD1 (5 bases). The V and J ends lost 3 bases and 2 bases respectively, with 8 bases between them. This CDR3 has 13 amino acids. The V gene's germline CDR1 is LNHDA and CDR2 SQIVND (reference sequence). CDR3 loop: CASSMGLTYEQYF. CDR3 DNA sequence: TGTGCCAGTAGTATGGGGCTCACCTACGAGCAGTACTTC.

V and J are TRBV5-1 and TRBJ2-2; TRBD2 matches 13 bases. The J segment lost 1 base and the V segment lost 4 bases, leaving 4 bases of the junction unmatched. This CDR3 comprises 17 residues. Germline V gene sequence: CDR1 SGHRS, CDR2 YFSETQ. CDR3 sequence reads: CASSTGLAGWNTGELFF. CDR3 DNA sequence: TGCGCCAGCAGCACGGGACTAGCGGGGTGGAACACCGGGGAGCTGTTTTTT. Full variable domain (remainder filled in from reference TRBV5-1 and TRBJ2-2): KAGVTQTPRYLIKTRGQQVTLSCSPISGHRSVSWYQQTPGQGLQFLFEYFSETQRNKGNFPGRFSGRQFSNSRSEMNVSTLELGDSALYLCASSTGLAGWNTGELFFGEGSRLTVL.

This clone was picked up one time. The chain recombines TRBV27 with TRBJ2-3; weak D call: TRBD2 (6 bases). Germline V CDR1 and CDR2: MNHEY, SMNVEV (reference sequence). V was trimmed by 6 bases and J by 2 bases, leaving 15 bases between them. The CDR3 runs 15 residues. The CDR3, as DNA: TGTGCCAGCAGCCAACTAGCACCCCCCACAGATACGCAGTATTTT. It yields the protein CASSQLAPPTDTQYF.

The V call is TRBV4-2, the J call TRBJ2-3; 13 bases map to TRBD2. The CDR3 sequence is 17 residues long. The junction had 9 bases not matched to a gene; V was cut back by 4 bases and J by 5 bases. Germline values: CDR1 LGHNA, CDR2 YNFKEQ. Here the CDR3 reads CASSRETSGGKIDTQYF. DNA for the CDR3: TGTGCCAGCAGCCGGGAGACTAGCGGGGGGAAAATAGATACGCAGTATTTT.

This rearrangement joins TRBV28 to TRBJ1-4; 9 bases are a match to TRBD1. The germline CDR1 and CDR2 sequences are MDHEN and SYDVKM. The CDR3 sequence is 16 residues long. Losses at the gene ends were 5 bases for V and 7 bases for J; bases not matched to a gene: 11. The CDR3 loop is CASSAAGTGISEKLFF. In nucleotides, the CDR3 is TGTGCCAGCAGTGCTGCCGGGACAGGGATTAGTGAAAAACTGTTTTTT.

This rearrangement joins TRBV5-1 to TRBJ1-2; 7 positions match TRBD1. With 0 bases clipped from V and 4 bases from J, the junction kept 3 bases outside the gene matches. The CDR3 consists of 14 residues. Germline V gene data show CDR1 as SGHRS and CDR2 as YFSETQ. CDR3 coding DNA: TGCGCCAGCAGCTTGGGGGACAGTGCCTATGGCTACACCTTC. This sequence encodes CASSLGDSAYGYTF.

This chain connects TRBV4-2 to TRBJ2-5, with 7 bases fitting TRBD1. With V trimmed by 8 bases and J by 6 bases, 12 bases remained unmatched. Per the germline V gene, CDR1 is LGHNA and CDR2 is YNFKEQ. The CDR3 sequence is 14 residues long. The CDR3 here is CASETFDRAKTQYF. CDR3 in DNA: TGTGCCAGCGAAACGTTCGACAGGGCCAAGACCCAGTACTTC.

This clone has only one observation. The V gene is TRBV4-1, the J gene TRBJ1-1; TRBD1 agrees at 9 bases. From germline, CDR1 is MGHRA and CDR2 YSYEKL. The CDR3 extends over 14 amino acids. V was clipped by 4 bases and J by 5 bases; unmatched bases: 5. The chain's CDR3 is CASSLDRGGTEAFF. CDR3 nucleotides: TGCGCCAGCAGCCTGGACAGGGGAGGGACTGAAGCTTTCTTT.

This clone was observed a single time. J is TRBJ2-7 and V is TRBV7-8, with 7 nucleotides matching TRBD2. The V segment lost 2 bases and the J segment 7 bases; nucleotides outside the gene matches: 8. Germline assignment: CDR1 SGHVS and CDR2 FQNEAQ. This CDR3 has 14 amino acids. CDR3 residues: CASSLLGRDREQYF. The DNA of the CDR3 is TGTGCCAGCAGCTTACTGGGGAGGGATCGGGAGCAGTACTTC.

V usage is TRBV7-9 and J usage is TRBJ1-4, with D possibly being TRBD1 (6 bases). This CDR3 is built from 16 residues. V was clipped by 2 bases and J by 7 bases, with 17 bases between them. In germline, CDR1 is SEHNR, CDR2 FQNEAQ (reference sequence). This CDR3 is CASSLRFGTQPEKLFF. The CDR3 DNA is TGTGCCAGCAGCTTAAGGTTCGGGACACAGCCTGAAAAACTGTTTTTT.

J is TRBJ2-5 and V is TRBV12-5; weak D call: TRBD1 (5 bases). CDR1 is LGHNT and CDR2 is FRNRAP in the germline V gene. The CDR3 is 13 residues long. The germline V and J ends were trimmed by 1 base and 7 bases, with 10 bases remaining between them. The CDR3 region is CASGLGGQGTQYF. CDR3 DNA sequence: TGTGCTAGTGGTTTGGGAGGTCAGGGGACCCAGTACTTC.

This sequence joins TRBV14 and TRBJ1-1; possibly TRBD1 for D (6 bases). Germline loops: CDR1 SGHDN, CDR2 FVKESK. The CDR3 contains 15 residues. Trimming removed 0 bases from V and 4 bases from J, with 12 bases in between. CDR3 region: CASSQDRAGVTEAFF. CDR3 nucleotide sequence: TGTGCCAGCAGCCAAGATCGGGCAGGGGTCACTGAAGCTTTCTTT.